Here is one T cell receptor beta chain with its context. The data originate from a study of blood T cell repertoires in COVID-19. V was pared by 0 bases and J by 4 bases, with 17 bases between. CDR1 is SGDLS, CDR2 YYNGEE, per germline. CDR3 length equals 16 residues. TCRdb keeps only in-frame clones here, not all; method: immunoSEQ multiplex PCR. The repertoire holds over 95,000 clones, with more than 70% as singletons. The origin of this receptor is a woman in her 70s who had recovered from COVID-19. The sequencing sample was made of peripheral blood. The chain has TRBV9 and TRBJ2-7, with D tentatively TRBD1 (5 bases). In DNA form, the CDR3 reads TGTGCCAGCAGCGTAGCTGGACATCCTAACTATTACGAGCAGTACTTC. The encoded protein is CASSVAGHPNYYEQYF.